These 17 T cell receptor beta chains share one sample of origin, sequenced in a study of T cell responses to AZD1222 COVID-19 vaccine. Data came from immunoSEQ multiplex PCR; TCRdb stores just in-frame clones and leaves some out. The sample includes approximately 110,000 clones, more than 80% of them seen just once. The starting material was peripheral blood, obtained 28 days after the second AZD1222 dose. The receptors were sampled from an adult who received the AZD1222 COVID-19 vaccine.

The chain is built from TRBV7-8 and TRBJ1-1; possible D gene TRBD1, 5 bases. Germline V lookup: CDR1 SGHVS, CDR2 FQNEAQ. The germline V and J ends were trimmed by 5 bases and 7 bases, with 14 bases remaining between them. The CDR3 has 13 amino acids. The CDR3, as DNA: TGTGCCAGCAGCCTAAGGGAAGGGGATGAAGCTTTCTTT. It translates to CASSLREGDEAFF.

The CDR3 loop reads CASSYRTGGSTDTQYF. The CDR3 region has the DNA TGTGCCAGCAGCTACCGGACAGGGGGGAGCACAGATACGCAGTATTTT. V gene TRBV7-8 combines with J gene TRBJ2-3, with 10 bases lining up with TRBD1. Germline values: CDR1 SGHVS, CDR2 FQNEAQ. The CDR3 totals 16 residues. Trimming took 4 bases from V and 0 from J; bases not matched to a gene: 4. The variable domain in full, completed from reference TRBV7-8 and TRBJ2-3, reads GAGVSQSPRYKVAKRGQDVALRCDPISGHVSLFWYQQALGQGPEFLTYFQNEAQLDKSGLPSDRFFAERPEGSVSTLKIQRTQQEDSAVYLCASSYRTGGSTDTQYFGPGTRLTVL.

The gene calls are TRBV7-6 and TRBJ2-1; 11 positions match TRBD2. The CDR3 is made up of 18 amino acids. V lost 1 base to trimming and J lost 1 base; unmatched junction nucleotides: 6. Germline lookup yields CDR1 SGHVS and CDR2 FNYEAQ. CDR3 protein: CASSLEASGGLSYNEQFF. The CDR3 DNA sequence: TGTGCCAGCAGCTTAGAGGCTAGCGGGGGGTTATCCTACAATGAGCAGTTCTTC.

This clone appeared once. The chain links TRBV4-3 to TRBJ1-6; D is unclear. The germline V gene encodes CDR1 LGHNA and CDR2 YSLEER. The CDR3 sequence is 17 residues long. Trimming left V 2 bases short and J 5 bases short, with 16 bases between. The chain's CDR3 is CASSQFPTGTNNSPLHF. CDR3 bases: TGCGCCAGCAGCCAATTTCCGACGGGAACGAATAATTCACCCCTCCACTTT.

This chain joins TRBV20-1 and TRBJ2-5; 12 bases are shared with TRBD2. V lost 3 bases to trimming and J lost 5 bases; unmatched junction nucleotides: 10. The CDR3 runs 16 residues. The V gene's germline CDR1 is DFQATT and CDR2 SNEGSKA (reference sequence). CDR3 sequence: CSASLAGGLWAETQYF. CDR3 nucleotides: TGCAGTGCTAGTCTAGCGGGGGGGCTGTGGGCTGAGACCCAGTACTTC.

The CDR3 DNA reads as TGCGCCAGCAGCTCAACCGGACAGGGAAGAACCGGGGAGCTGTTTTTT. This gives the protein CASSSTGQGRTGELFF. This chain connects TRBV5-1 to TRBJ2-2; 8 bases map to TRBD1. In germline, CDR1 is SGHRS, CDR2 YFSETQ. The J segment lost 5 bases and the V segment lost 3 bases, leaving 9 bases of the junction unmatched. CDR3 size: 16 residues.

CDR3 amino acids: CASSENGGNQPQHF. CDR3 DNA: TGTGCCAGCAGTGAAAATGGAGGGAATCAGCCCCAGCATTTT. This chain connects TRBV2 to TRBJ1-5; D not certain. Trimming shortened V by 2 bases and J by 4 bases, and 9 bases separated the two germline ends. The germline gives CDR1 SNHLY, CDR2 FYNNEI. The CDR3 covers 14 residues.

This chain links TRBV9 with TRBJ2-7; TRBD1 matches at 8 bases. V lost 2 bases, J lost 3 bases, and 7 bases stayed unmatched. CDR3 length: 15 residues. Germline CDR1 reads SGDLS; CDR2 reads YYNGEE. The CDR3 bases are TGTGCCAGCAGCGTGGACGGACAGGGTCTCTACGAGCAGTACTTC. As protein: CASSVDGQGLYEQYF.

The V call is TRBV7-2, the J call TRBJ1-1; D is unresolved. CDR3 size: 18 residues. The V and J ends lost 5 bases and 0 bases respectively, with 22 bases between them. Germline values: CDR1 SGHTA, CDR2 FQGNSA. The DNA for the CDR3 is TGTGCCAGCAGCCCCCACATGCCAAGTCCGGGAATGAACACTGAAGCTTTCTTT. Translation: CASSPHMPSPGMNTEAFF.

CDR3 amino acids: CATQSRETSGKETQYF. DNA for the CDR3: TGTGCCACACAATCACGGGAAACTAGCGGGAAAGAGACCCAGTACTTC. V is TRBV15 and J is TRBJ2-5, with 10 nucleotides matching TRBD2. Trimming at V came to 9 bases and at J to 3 bases, leaving 13 bases not matched to a gene. Germline CDR1 and CDR2: LNHNV and YYDKDF (reference sequence). The CDR3 totals 16 residues. Variable domain in full (rest from reference TRBV15 and TRBJ2-5): DAMVIQNPRYQVTQFGKPVTLSCSQTLNHNVMYWYQQKSSQAPKLLFHYYDKDFNNEADTPDNFQSRRPNTSFCFLDIRSPGLGDTAMYLCATQSRETSGKETQYFGPGTRLLVL.

The rearrangement joins TRBV3-1 (or the pseudogene TRBV3-2) to TRBJ1-2; D is unclear. The CDR3 consists of 13 residues. V was clipped by 1 base and J by 5 bases, with 8 bases between them. Germline values: CDR1 LGHDT, CDR2 YNNKEL (reference sequence). The DNA for the CDR3 is TGTGCCAGCAGCCAAGGTACAGCTTATGGCTACACCTTC. Translating gives CASSQGTAYGYTF.

This clone appeared a single time. The rearrangement joins TRBV19 to TRBJ2-1; D remains ambiguous. The germline gives CDR1 LNHDA, CDR2 SQIVND (reference sequence). Trimming took off 8 bases at V and 5 bases at J, with 13 bases between the two ends. The CDR3 has 13 amino acids. The CDR3 loop is CASSTGSDNEQFF. DNA of the CDR3: TGTGCCAGTTCGACGGGCTCTGACAATGAGCAGTTCTTC.

This chain links TRBV5-8 with TRBJ2-2; TRBD2 might be the D (7 bases). CDR1 SGHTS and CDR2 YDEGEE come from the germline V gene. This CDR3 has 16 amino acids. V lost 1 base and J lost 4, with 14 bases in between. The CDR3 bases are TGTGCCAGCAGCTTGTGGGGGGGGCTGGCCACCGGGGAGCTGTTTTTT. This encodes CASSLWGGLATGELFF.

The chain is built from TRBV19 and TRBJ1-1; possible D gene TRBD1, 6 bases. Germline loops: CDR1 LNHDA, CDR2 SQIVND (reference sequence). The CDR3 is 14 residues long. The ends were cut back, 4 bases at V and 6 bases at J, with 15 bases in the middle. The CDR3 bases are TGTGCCAGTAGTAGTGCGGGGGGCTGGCCTGAAGCTTTCTTT. Protein: CASSSAGGWPEAFF.

This clone has more than one count but fewer than ten. The V and J genes are TRBV5-5 and TRBJ2-2; D might be TRBD2 (6 bases). Per germline, CDR1 SGHKS and CDR2 YYEKEE (reference sequence). Trimming removed 4 bases from V and 6 bases from J, with 7 bases in between. This CDR3 comprises 12 residues. The CDR3 region has the DNA TGTGCCAGCAGCCCGGGGGCCGGGGAGCTGTTTTTT. Protein product: CASSPGAGELFF.

V usage is TRBV7-9 and J usage is TRBJ2-3; 7 bases map to TRBD2. Per germline, CDR1 SEHNR and CDR2 FQNEAQ (reference sequence). CDR3 size: 17 residues. V dropped 4 bases and J dropped 2; count of bases not matched to a gene: 12. CDR3 amino acids: CASSSTASGGPTDTQYF. In DNA, the CDR3 is TGTGCCAGCAGCTCCACGGCGTCGGGGGGACCCACAGATACGCAGTATTTT. The variable domain in full, with the rest retrieved from reference TRBV7-9 and TRBJ2-3, is DTGVSQNPRHKITKRGQNVTFRCDPISEHNRLYWYRQTLGQGPEFLTYFQNEAQLEKSRLLSDRFSAERPKGSFSTLEIQRTEQGDSAMYLCASSSTASGGPTDTQYFGPGTRLTVL.

The CDR3 sequence is CASSRGGGNQPQHF. In DNA, the CDR3 is TGTGCCAGCTCCCGGGGGGGAGGCAATCAGCCCCAGCATTTT. The chain couples TRBV25-1 to TRBJ1-5, with D possibly TRBD1 on 5 matching bases. The CDR3 covers 14 residues. Germline assignment: CDR1 MGHDK and CDR2 SYGVNS. Between the trimmed V and J ends, which lost 8 bases and 2 bases, there was a span of 13 bases.